This T cell receptor (beta chain) was observed in a study of radiotherapy plus CTLA-4 blockade in lung cancer. Study at large: Disease control was achieved by approximately 30% of patients, and objective responses by 18%.

As to this clone: Its matching antigen is unknown.

Study-level results: The best predictor of response was reported to be early blood T cell clone dynamics, with interferon-beta.

Sequencing used immunoSEQ multiplex PCR; TCRdb keeps in-frame clones, though not all of them. The repertoire holds around 32,000 clones, with 75% to 85% as singletons. The CDR3 has 15 residues. Germline V gene data show CDR1 as SGHVS and CDR2 as FNYEAQ. V lost 5 bases to trimming and J lost 1 base, with 14 bases between them. The chain couples TRBV7-6 to TRBJ1-1; the D gene is possibly TRBD1 (6 bases). The input for sequencing was peripheral blood, taken from a patient treated with radiotherapy plus ipilimumab. This receptor was obtained from a human donor with non-small cell lung cancer that progressed on radiotherapy plus ipilimumab. CDR3 nucleotides: TGTGCCAGCAGCGGCGGACAGTTTCAGAACACTGAAGCTTTCTTT. This translates into CASSGGQFQNTEAFF.